A single sample gave rise to the 6 T cell receptor beta chains below, sequenced in a study of shared clonotypes between healthy human individuals. The table came from immunoSEQ multiplex PCR; TCRdb's copy has only in-frame clones and leaves some out. Of 450,000 or so clones detected, approximately 80% appear once; the ten largest clones hold about 11%. Sequenced input: PBMCs. Source of these receptors: a middle-aged woman in good health. Some clones in this sample may be carry-over from other donors' samples.

This chain uses TRBV27 with TRBJ1-3; D ambiguous. The length of the CDR3 is 13 residues. Germline V gene data show CDR1 as MNHEY and CDR2 as SMNVEV (reference sequence). V dropped 4 bases and J dropped 9 bases, with 13 bases sitting between them. The CDR3 loop reads CASSSSVEGTIYF. The CDR3 region has the DNA TGTGCCAGCAGTTCATCGGTCGAGGGCACCATATATTTT.

This chain joins TRBV7-3 and TRBJ2-1; 12 bases are shared with TRBD2. The CDR3 contains 14 residues. CDR1 and CDR2 (germline): SGHTA, FQGTGA. J lost 8 bases, V lost 3 bases, and 2 bases had no gene match. The CDR3 region is CASSLTSGSHEQFF. Written as DNA, the CDR3 is TGTGCCAGCAGCTTGACTAGCGGGAGCCATGAGCAGTTCTTC.

Regarding this clone: Given a far larger clone just one base away, this is likely a sequencing read error. The chain combines TRBV28 with TRBJ1-2; D not certain. Germline V gives CDR1 MDHEN, CDR2 SYDVKM. The CDR3 consists of 13 residues. The DNA of the CDR3 is TGTGCCAGCAGTTTGACGGCTATAGATGGCTACGCCTTC. Amino acid sequence: CASSLTAIDGYAF.

Worth noting for this clone: The sample has other DNA sequences that encode this CDR3 too. The V call is TRBV18, the J call TRBJ1-4; 7 nucleotides match TRBD1. After removal of 3 bases from V and 5 bases from J, the junction contained 6 bases not matched to a gene. Looked up from germline, CDR1 is KGHSH and CDR2 is LQKENI. The CDR3 spans 15 residues. The CDR3 is CASSPQTGANEKLFF. CDR3 nucleotides: TGTGCCAGCTCACCGCAAACAGGGGCGAATGAAAAACTGTTTTTT.

This clone has more than one count but fewer than ten. This rearrangement joins TRBV18 to TRBJ1-1, with TRBD1 matching over 7 bases. The length of the CDR3 is 15 residues. Germline trimming cut 2 bases from V and 4 bases from J; bases unmatched to any gene: 7. Germline CDR1 is KGHSH and CDR2 is LQKENI. The CDR3 sequence is CASSPMGQLSTEAFF. The CDR3 DNA reads TGTGCCAGCTCACCAATGGGACAGCTGAGCACTGAAGCTTTCTTT.

This chain connects TRBV5-5 to TRBJ1-3; TRBD1 agrees at 9 bases. Trimming took 5 bases from V and 1 from J; bases not matched to a gene: 4. The CDR3 has 15 residues. Germline CDR1 reads SGHKS; CDR2 reads YYEKEE (reference sequence). CDR3 loop: CASREDRGSGNTIYF. The DNA for the CDR3 is TGTGCCAGCAGAGAAGACAGGGGGTCTGGAAACACCATATATTTT.